A single sample is the source of the 28 T cell receptor beta chains below, sequenced in a study of cytomegalovirus exposure and HLA in healthy donors. Primers included in the PCR were 60 Vbeta and 13 Jbeta primers. The data were produced by immunoSEQ multiplex PCR, yet TCRdb's version contains in-frame clones alone and is incomplete. The sample yields approximately 140,000 clones, 65% to 85% seen once. The sequenced sample consisted of PBMCs. These receptors all come from a woman between 40 and 55 years old in good health and CMV-seropositive.

This chain joins TRBV4-1 and TRBJ1-2; 12 nucleotides line up with TRBD1. The V and J ends lost 3 bases and 7 bases, in that order; junction bases with no gene match: 12. The length of the CDR3 is 17 residues. Germline CDR1 and CDR2: MGHRA and YSYEKL. The CDR3 is CASSQGSGTGGASGYTF. CDR3 bases: TGCGCCAGCAGCCAGGGTTCCGGGACAGGGGGCGCGTCTGGCTACACCTTC.

This chain connects TRBV7-6 to TRBJ1-3; 7 bases are a match to TRBD1. The V gene's germline CDR1 is SGHVS and CDR2 FNYEAQ. This CDR3 comprises 14 residues. V shed 7 bases and J 3 bases; nucleotides not matched to a gene: 6. CDR3: CASTHGTDGNTIYF. CDR3 coding DNA: TGTGCCAGCACCCACGGGACAGATGGAAACACCATATATTTT.

The gene calls are TRBV5-1 and TRBJ1-6; TRBD1 agrees at 7 bases. Looked up from germline, CDR1 is SGHRS and CDR2 is YFSETQ. The ends lost 0 bases at V and 10 bases at J; junction bases unmatched: 4. The CDR3 covers 14 residues. The CDR3: CASSLVGGDSPLHF. The DNA for the CDR3 is TGCGCCAGCAGCTTGGTAGGGGGCGACTCACCCCTCCACTTT.

V is TRBV10-2 and J is TRBJ1-1; no reliable D call. Trimming took 5 bases from V and 0 from J, leaving 7 bases between them. This CDR3 is 13 amino acids long. CDR1 and CDR2 from the germline V gene are WSHSY and SAAADI. CDR3 sequence reads: CASSTRMNTEAFF. The CDR3 DNA sequence: TGCGCCAGCAGTACAAGAATGAACACTGAAGCTTTCTTT.

The CDR3 DNA is TGCGCCAGTTCGTCCCGGGACAGGACGCTCGACGGGTGGGAGCAGTACTTC. Translating it yields CASSSRDRTLDGWEQYF. The chain couples TRBV5-1 to TRBJ2-7; 8 bases are shared with TRBD1. Germline lookup yields CDR1 SGHRS and CDR2 YFSETQ. V lost 8 bases, J lost 7 bases, and 23 bases stayed unmatched. CDR3 length equals 17 residues.

The chain has TRBV2 and TRBJ2-2; D not resolved. V was shortened by 6 bases and J by 0 bases, with 14 bases between the two germline ends. Germline CDR1 and CDR2: SNHLY and FYNNEI. The CDR3 runs 16 residues. CDR3 coding DNA: TGTGCCAGCAGCTTAGAAGCGAACCCGAACACCGGGGAGCTGTTTTTT. This encodes CASSLEANPNTGELFF.

The chain is built from TRBV27 and TRBJ1-2; D gene unclear. The CDR3 is 13 amino acids. Germline V gene lookup returns CDR1 MNHEY and CDR2 SMNVEV (reference sequence). V lost 6 bases and J 5 bases, leaving 13 bases between the germline ends. CDR3 sequence: CASRSTAEYGYTF. The CDR3 DNA reads as TGTGCCAGCAGATCGACGGCGGAGTATGGCTACACCTTC.

The rearrangement joins TRBV14 to TRBJ2-5, with 7 bases that match TRBD2. The CDR3 is made up of 15 amino acids. The trim removed 2 bases at V and 2 bases at J, leaving 5 bases unmatched. The V gene's germline CDR1 is SGHDN and CDR2 FVKESK. The chain's CDR3 is CASSQYQAGQETQYF. CDR3 nucleotides: TGTGCCAGCAGCCAATATCAAGCGGGGCAAGAGACCCAGTACTTC. Variable domain in full (rest from reference TRBV14 and TRBJ2-5): EAGVTQFPSHSVIEKGQTVTLRCDPISGHDNLYWYRRVMGKEIKFLLHFVKESKQDESGMPNNRFLAERTGGTYSTLKVQPAELEDSGVYFCASSQYQAGQETQYFGPGTRLLVL.

Here the CDR3 reads CASGLVAGRIGYGYTF. The CDR3, as DNA: TGTGCTAGTGGTTTGGTAGCGGGACGGATTGGCTATGGCTACACCTTC. V is TRBV12-5 and J is TRBJ1-2, with D maybe TRBD1 (5 bases). The CDR3 length is 16 residues. Trimming cost V 0 bases and J 4 bases, with 15 bases left between them. CDR1 and CDR2 (germline): LGHNT, FRNRAP.

The gene calls are TRBV6-1 and TRBJ1-6; 10 bases line up with TRBD1. Germline V gene data show CDR1 as MNHNS and CDR2 as SASEGT. Trimming took 6 bases from V and 10 from J; bases not matched to a gene: 6. This CDR3 region has 14 residues. CDR3 residues: CASRQTGGESPLHF. CDR3 nucleotide sequence: TGTGCCAGCAGACAGACAGGGGGCGAATCACCCCTCCACTTT.

This clone was seen a single time. The rearrangement joins TRBV9 to TRBJ2-1; 13 nucleotides align to TRBD2. In germline, CDR1 is SGDLS, CDR2 YYNGEE. V shed 2 bases and J 9 bases; nucleotides not matched to a gene: 8. This CDR3 is built from 16 residues. The CDR3 sequence is CASSVQTSGGLGEQFF. CDR3 coding DNA: TGTGCCAGCAGCGTCCAGACTAGCGGGGGGCTTGGTGAGCAGTTCTTC.

The gene calls are TRBV2 and TRBJ1-4; TRBD1 matches at 10 bases. V dropped 6 bases and J dropped 8; count of bases not matched to a gene: 6. The CDR3 is made up of 14 amino acids. Germline CDR1 SNHLY, CDR2 FYNNEI. The CDR3 region has the DNA TGTGCCAGCAGGGCCGGGACAGGGGAGGAAAAACTGTTTTTT. Protein: CASRAGTGEEKLFF.

This clone occurred a few times. The CDR3, as DNA: TGTGCCAGCAGCCAAGATTTCCGGGGAACCTATGGCTACACCTTC. As protein: CASSQDFRGTYGYTF. The chain couples TRBV14 to TRBJ1-2, with unresolved D. Germline V gene data show CDR1 as SGHDN and CDR2 as FVKESK. The V end was cut by 0 bases, the J end by 4 bases, with 12 bases between. The CDR3 extends over 15 amino acids. The full variable domain, in which reference TRBV14 and TRBJ1-2 provide the parts outside the CDR3, is EAGVTQFPSHSVIEKGQTVTLRCDPISGHDNLYWYRRVMGKEIKFLLHFVKESKQDESGMPNNRFLAERTGGTYSTLKVQPAELEDSGVYFCASSQDFRGTYGYTFGSGTRLTVV.

The rearrangement links TRBV11-2 to TRBJ2-7, with 8 nucleotides matching TRBD2. The CDR3 has 18 amino acids. J lost 2 bases, V lost 0 bases, and 12 bases had no gene match. CDR1 is SGHAT and CDR2 is FQNNGV in the germline V gene. The CDR3 DNA reads TGTGCCAGCAGCTTAGATTATCAGAGCGGGGGTCTACCCTACGAGCAGTACTTC. Protein sequence: CASSLDYQSGGLPYEQYF.

The chain recombines TRBV25-1 with TRBJ1-2; 8 bases agree with TRBD1. V shed 6 bases and J 7 bases; nucleotides not matched to a gene: 7. CDR3 size: 13 residues. Germline lookup yields CDR1 MGHDK and CDR2 SYGVNS. The CDR3 coding sequence is TGTGCCAGCAGAGCTGGGACAGGCGGTGGCTACACCTTC. Residues: CASRAGTGGGYTF.

Regarding this clone: The same CDR3 arises from other DNA sequences in this sample as well. This chain links TRBV7-6 with TRBJ2-3, with TRBD2 matching 12 bases. This CDR3 is 16 amino acids long. J gave up 3 bases and V 1 base, and 2 bases lay outside the gene matches. The germline V gene encodes CDR1 SGHVS and CDR2 FNYEAQ. The CDR3 bases are TGTGCCAGCAGCTTAGGACTAGCGGGGGTAACAGATACGCAGTATTTT. It encodes CASSLGLAGVTDTQYF.

Only one count was recorded for this clone. The chain employs TRBV30 and TRBJ2-3, with TRBD1 matching over 7 bases. J lost 3 bases, V lost 2 bases, and 2 bases had no gene match. The CDR3 runs to 13 residues. Per germline, CDR1 GTSNPN and CDR2 SVGIG (reference sequence). The CDR3: CAWSYRGTDTQYF. CDR3 bases: TGTGCCTGGAGTTACAGGGGAACAGATACGCAGTATTTT.

The chain joins TRBV9 to TRBJ1-1; D gene ambiguous. Germline CDR1 reads SGDLS; CDR2 reads YYNGEE. V dropped 4 bases and J dropped 6 bases, with 13 bases sitting between them. This CDR3 spans 13 amino acids. Here the CDR3 reads CASSPQPGSEAFF. For the CDR3, the DNA is TGTGCCAGCAGCCCCCAGCCGGGGTCTGAAGCTTTCTTT.

This chain links TRBV10-2 with TRBJ1-2; 7 bases are shared with TRBD1. The CDR3 runs to 13 residues. Germline CDR1 reads WSHSY; CDR2 reads SAAADI. V gave up 0 bases and J gave up 7 bases; unmatched junction bases: 2. CDR3 DNA: TGCGCCAGCAGTGAGTCAGGGGGCCGTGGCTACACCTTC. It codes for CASSESGGRGYTF.

This chain connects TRBV18 to TRBJ1-3; D gene uncertain. V was shortened by 3 bases and J by 0 bases, with 12 bases between the two germline ends. Germline V gives CDR1 KGHSH, CDR2 LQKENI. The CDR3 has 16 residues. CDR3 DNA: TGTGCCAGCTCACCCCCGACAATAAGCTCTGGAAACACCATATATTTT. Translated, it gives CASSPPTISSGNTIYF.

The V and J genes are TRBV5-1 and TRBJ2-1, with D unclear. This CDR3 is built from 13 residues. The V gene's germline CDR1 is SGHRS and CDR2 YFSETQ. V was pared by 1 base and J by 15 bases, with 17 bases between. CDR3 sequence: CASSLLAANTLFF. CDR3 nucleotides: TGCGCCAGCAGCTTGTTGGCAGCGAATACTCTGTTCTTC.

The rearrangement links TRBV19 to TRBJ2-2, with D possibly TRBD1 on 6 matching bases. CDR1 is LNHDA, CDR2 SQIVND, per germline (reference sequence). The CDR3 extends over 15 amino acids. V shed 6 bases and J shed 1 base, with 12 bases lying between them. The CDR3 nucleotides are TGTGCCAGTAGGCAGCCGGGACAGAACACCGGGGAGCTGTTTTTT. The encoded protein is CASRQPGQNTGELFF.

The genes are TRBV7-2 and TRBJ1-2; D is ambiguous. The CDR3 is 14 residues long. CDR1 and CDR2 (germline): SGHTA, FQGNSA. V lost 3 bases and J 2 bases, leaving 10 bases between the germline ends. CDR3 sequence: CASSLGSGNYGYTF. The CDR3 coding sequence is TGTGCCAGCAGCTTGGGGTCGGGGAACTATGGCTACACCTTC. Variable domain in full (rest from reference TRBV7-2 and TRBJ1-2): GAGVSQSPSNKVTEKGKDVELRCDPISGHTALYWYRQSLGQGLEFLIYFQGNSAPDKSGLPSDRFSAERTGGSVSTLTIQRTQQEDSAVYLCASSLGSGNYGYTFGSGTRLTVV.

A few counts support this clone. The chain links TRBV5-1 to TRBJ1-1; 8 nucleotides align to TRBD1. This CDR3 has 13 amino acids. Germline V gene sequence: CDR1 SGHRS, CDR2 YFSETQ. V was clipped by 6 bases and J by 0 bases; unmatched bases: 1. The CDR3 DNA follows: TGCGCCAGCAACAGGGGGATGAACACTGAAGCTTTCTTT. Translation: CASNRGMNTEAFF.

The chain recombines TRBV28 with TRBJ1-2, with D tentatively TRBD1 (6 bases). Germline V gene sequence: CDR1 MDHEN, CDR2 SYDVKM. The V and J ends lost 6 bases and 2 bases respectively, with 19 bases between them. CDR3 size: 16 residues. CDR3 nucleotide sequence: TGTGCCAGCAGGCCTGGACAGCCCTGGAGGAACTATGGCTACACCTTC. As protein: CASRPGQPWRNYGYTF.

The rearrangement joins TRBV7-9 to TRBJ1-5; TRBD1 agrees at 7 bases. The CDR3 runs 15 residues. Looked up from germline, CDR1 is SEHNR and CDR2 is FQNEAQ (reference sequence). The V and J ends lost 4 bases and 6 bases, in that order; junction bases with no gene match: 9. The CDR3 DNA reads TGTGCCAGCAGCTCAGGGGGATTAGTGATTCAGCCCCAGCATTTT. Translated: CASSSGGLVIQPQHF.

As for this clone: Other DNA sequences within the sample encode an identical CDR3. This chain links TRBV18 with TRBJ1-1; no firm D call. V was pared by 3 bases and J by 0 bases, with 8 bases between. CDR1 KGHSH and CDR2 LQKENI come from the germline V gene. CDR3 length: 14 residues. The CDR3 here is CASSPLGVNTEAFF. Written as DNA, the CDR3 is TGTGCCAGCTCACCCTTAGGAGTGAACACTGAAGCTTTCTTT.

The rearrangement joins TRBV13 to TRBJ2-1; TRBD2 matches at 15 bases. CDR1 PRHDT and CDR2 FYEKMQ come from the germline V gene (reference sequence). The CDR3 has 18 residues. Trimming took 5 bases from V and 4 from J; bases not matched to a gene: 9. The CDR3 spells CASSPGTSGGTEYNEQFF. The CDR3 DNA sequence: TGTGCCAGCAGCCCAGGGACTAGCGGGGGGACTGAGTACAATGAGCAGTTCTTC.